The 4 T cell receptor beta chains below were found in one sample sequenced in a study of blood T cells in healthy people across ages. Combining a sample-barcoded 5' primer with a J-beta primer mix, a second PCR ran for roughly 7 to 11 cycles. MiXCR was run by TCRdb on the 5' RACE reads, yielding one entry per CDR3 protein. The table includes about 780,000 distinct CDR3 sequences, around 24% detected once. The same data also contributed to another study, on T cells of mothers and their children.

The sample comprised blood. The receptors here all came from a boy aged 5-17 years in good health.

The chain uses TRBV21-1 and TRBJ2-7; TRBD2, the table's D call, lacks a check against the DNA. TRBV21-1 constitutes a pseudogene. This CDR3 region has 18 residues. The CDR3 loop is CASSKAPLGEGVTYEQYF. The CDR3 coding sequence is TGTGCCAGCAGCAAAGCCCCACTTGGGGAGGGAGTCACCTACGAGCAGTACTTC.

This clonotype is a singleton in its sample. Here the CDR3 reads CASSADADTEAFF. In nucleotides, the CDR3 is TGTGCCAGCAGCGCGGATGCGGACACTGAAGCTTTCTTT. The J gene is TRBJ1-1, the V gene TRBV9; D gene unclear. CDR3 length equals 13 residues. Trimming removed 3 bases from V and 3 bases from J, with 9 bases in between. Germline V gene data show CDR1 as SGDLS and CDR2 as YYNGEE.

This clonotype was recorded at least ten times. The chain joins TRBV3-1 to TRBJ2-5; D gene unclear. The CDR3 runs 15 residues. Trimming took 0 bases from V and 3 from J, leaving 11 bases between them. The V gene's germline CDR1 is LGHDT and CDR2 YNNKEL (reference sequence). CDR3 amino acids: CASSQDPALEETQYF. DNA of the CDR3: TGTGCCAGCAGCCAAGATCCGGCTTTAGAAGAGACCCAGTACTTC.

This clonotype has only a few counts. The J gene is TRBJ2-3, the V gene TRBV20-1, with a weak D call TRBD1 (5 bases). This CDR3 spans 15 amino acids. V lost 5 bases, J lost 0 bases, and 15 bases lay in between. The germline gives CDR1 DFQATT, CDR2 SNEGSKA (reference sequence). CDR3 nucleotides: TGCAGTGCTCGCGACTCCCCAGGGAGCACAGATACGCAGTATTTT. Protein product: CSARDSPGSTDTQYF.